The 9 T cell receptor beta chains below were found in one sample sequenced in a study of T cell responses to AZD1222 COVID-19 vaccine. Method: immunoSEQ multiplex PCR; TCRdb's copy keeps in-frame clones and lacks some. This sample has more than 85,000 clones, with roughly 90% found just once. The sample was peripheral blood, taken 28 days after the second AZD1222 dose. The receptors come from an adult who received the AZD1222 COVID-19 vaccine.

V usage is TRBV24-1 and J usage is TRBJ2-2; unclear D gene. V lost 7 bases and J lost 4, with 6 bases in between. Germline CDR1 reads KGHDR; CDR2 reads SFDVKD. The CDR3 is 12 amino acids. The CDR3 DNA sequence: TGTGCCACCAGCCCCGGCACCGGGGAGCTGTTTTTT. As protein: CATSPGTGELFF.

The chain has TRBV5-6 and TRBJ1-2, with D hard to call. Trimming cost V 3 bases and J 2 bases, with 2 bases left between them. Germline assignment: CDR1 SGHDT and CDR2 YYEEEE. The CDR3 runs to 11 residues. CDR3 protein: CASSSNYGYTF. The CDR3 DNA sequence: TGTGCCAGCAGCTCAAACTATGGCTACACCTTC.

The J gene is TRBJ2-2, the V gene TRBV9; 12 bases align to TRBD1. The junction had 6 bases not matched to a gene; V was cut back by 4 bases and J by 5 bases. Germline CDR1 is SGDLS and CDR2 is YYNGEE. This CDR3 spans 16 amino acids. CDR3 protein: CASSLAGQGATGELFF. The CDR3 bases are TGTGCCAGCAGCCTCGCGGGACAGGGGGCTACCGGGGAGCTGTTTTTT.

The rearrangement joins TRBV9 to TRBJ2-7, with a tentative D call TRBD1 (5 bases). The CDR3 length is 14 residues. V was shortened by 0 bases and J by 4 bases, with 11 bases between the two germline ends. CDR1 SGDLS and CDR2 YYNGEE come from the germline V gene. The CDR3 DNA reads TGTGCCAGCAGCGTAGGCAGGGTGAATTACGAGCAGTACTTC. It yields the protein CASSVGRVNYEQYF.

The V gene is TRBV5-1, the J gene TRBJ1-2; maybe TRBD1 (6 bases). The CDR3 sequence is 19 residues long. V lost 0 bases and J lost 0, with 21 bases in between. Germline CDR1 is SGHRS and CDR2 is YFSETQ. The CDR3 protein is CASSLVKRTDLSSNYGYTF. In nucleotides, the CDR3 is TGCGCCAGCAGCTTGGTTAAGCGGACAGACCTGTCTTCTAACTATGGCTACACCTTC.

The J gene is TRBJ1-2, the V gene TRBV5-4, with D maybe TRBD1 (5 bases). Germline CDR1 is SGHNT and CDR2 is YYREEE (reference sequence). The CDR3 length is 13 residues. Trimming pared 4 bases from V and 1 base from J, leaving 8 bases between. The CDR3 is CASSLDSNYGYTF. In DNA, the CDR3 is TGTGCCAGCAGCCTTGACAGTAACTATGGCTACACCTTC.

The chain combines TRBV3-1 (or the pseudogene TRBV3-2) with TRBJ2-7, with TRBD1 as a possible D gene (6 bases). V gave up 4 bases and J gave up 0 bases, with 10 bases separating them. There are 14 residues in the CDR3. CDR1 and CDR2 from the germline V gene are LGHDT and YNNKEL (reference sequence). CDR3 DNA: TGTGCCAGCAGCCCATCAGGGGCCTCCTACGAGCAGTACTTC. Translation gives CASSPSGASYEQYF.

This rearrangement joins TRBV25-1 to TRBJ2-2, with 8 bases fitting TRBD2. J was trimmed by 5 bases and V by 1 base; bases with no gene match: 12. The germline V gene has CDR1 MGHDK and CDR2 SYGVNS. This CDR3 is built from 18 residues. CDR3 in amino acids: CASSEFHSAGRATGELFF. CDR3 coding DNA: TGTGCCAGCAGTGAATTTCACTCGGCCGGGAGGGCTACCGGGGAGCTGTTTTTT.

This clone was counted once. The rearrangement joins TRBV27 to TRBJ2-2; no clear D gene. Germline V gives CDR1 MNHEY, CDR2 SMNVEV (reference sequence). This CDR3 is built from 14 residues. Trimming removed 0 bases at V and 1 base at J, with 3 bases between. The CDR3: CASSLSVNTGELFF. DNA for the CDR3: TGTGCCAGCAGTTTATCGGTGAACACCGGGGAGCTGTTTTTT.